Below are 22 T cell receptor beta chains sequenced from a single sample in a study of T cells in tumors after PD-1 blockade. Sequencing was performed with immunoSEQ multiplex PCR; in TCRdb, only in-frame clones are kept and a portion is missing. The sample shows around 50,000 clones, 60% to 80% of them seen only once. The sample in question was PBMCs, obtained before anti-PD-1 treatment. The receptors derive from a human donor with basal cell carcinoma.

The chain is built from TRBV24-1 and TRBJ1-3; a possible D gene is TRBD1 (6 bases). The CDR3 totals 15 residues. Trimming stripped 3 bases from V and 0 bases from J, with 8 bases between. Germline values: CDR1 KGHDR, CDR2 SFDVKD. The CDR3: CATSDPTGSGNTIYF. The CDR3 bases are TGTGCCACCAGTGATCCGACAGGCTCTGGAAACACCATATATTTT.

This sequence joins TRBV27 and TRBJ2-1, with 12 bases that match TRBD2. The CDR3 is 15 amino acids. V trimming: 4 bases; J trimming: 8 bases; junction bases outside the gene matches: 6. Germline assignment: CDR1 MNHEY and CDR2 SMNVEV (reference sequence). The CDR3 here is CASSSRLAGVDEQFF. The CDR3 DNA reads TGTGCCAGCAGTTCCCGACTAGCGGGAGTTGATGAGCAGTTCTTC.

Concerning this clone: Other DNA sequences in the sample encode the same CDR3. The chain combines TRBV4-1 with TRBJ1-2, with 9 bases identical to TRBD1. The germline V gene encodes CDR1 MGHRA and CDR2 YSYEKL. The CDR3 is made up of 13 amino acids. V lost 4 bases to trimming and J lost 5 bases; unmatched junction nucleotides: 2. The CDR3 coding sequence is TGCGCCAGCAGCCCGACAGGGGGATATGGCTACACCTTC. Translated: CASSPTGGYGYTF.

This clone rates as medium-sized. V is TRBV6-1 and J is TRBJ1-3; D remains unclear. Germline assignment: CDR1 MNHNS and CDR2 SASEGT. The CDR3 covers 16 residues. V shed 1 base and J shed 4 bases, with 14 bases lying between them. Written as DNA, the CDR3 is TGTGCCAGCAGTGAAGTGGGAGGAGGGCCGGGAAACACCATATATTTT. This sequence encodes CASSEVGGGPGNTIYF.

This chain joins TRBV2 and TRBJ1-2; 9 nucleotides line up with TRBD1. Per germline, CDR1 SNHLY and CDR2 FYNNEI. The CDR3 length is 15 residues. V trimming: 5 bases; J trimming: 1 base; junction bases outside the gene matches: 5. DNA of the CDR3: TGTGCCAGCAGTTACACAGGGGGCGTTAACTATGGCTACACCTTC. Protein sequence: CASSYTGGVNYGYTF.

This clone has only a few counts. The chain is built from TRBV7-8 and TRBJ1-1; unclear D gene. The CDR3 loop spans 12 amino acids. Between the trimmed V and J ends, which lost 5 bases and 6 bases, there was a span of 10 bases. CDR1 is SGHVS, CDR2 FQNEAQ, per germline. The DNA for the CDR3 is TGTGCCAGCAGCCAGAGCGGGGCTGAAGCTTTCTTT. Translation gives CASSQSGAEAFF.

The chain uses TRBV27 and TRBJ2-5, with TRBD2 matching 10 bases. Germline CDR1 is MNHEY and CDR2 is SMNVEV (reference sequence). The V segment lost 5 bases and the J segment 2 bases; nucleotides outside the gene matches: 8. This CDR3 region has 16 residues. CDR3 DNA: TGTGCCAGCAGTCCCCGGACTAGCGGAGGTCAAGAGACCCAGTACTTC. Protein product: CASSPRTSGGQETQYF.

The chain combines TRBV28 with TRBJ1-1; D unresolved. The V end lost 3 bases, the J end lost 3 bases, and 14 bases lay between the germline ends. The germline V gene has CDR1 MDHEN and CDR2 SYDVKM. The CDR3 runs to 15 residues. The CDR3 sequence: CASSFWSGLHTEAFF. CDR3 bases: TGTGCCAGCAGTTTTTGGTCCGGGTTGCACACTGAAGCTTTCTTT. Full variable domain (missing parts from reference TRBV28 and TRBJ1-1): DVKVTQSSRYLVKRTGEKVFLECVQDMDHENMFWYRQDPGLGLRLIYFSYDVKMKEKGDIPEGYSVSREKKERFSLILESASTNQTSMYLCASSFWSGLHTEAFFGQGTRLTVV.

This clone came up once. V and J are TRBV2 and TRBJ2-3, with D perhaps TRBD1 (6 bases). CDR3 length: 15 residues. Per the germline V gene, CDR1 is SNHLY and CDR2 is FYNNEI. V gave up 3 bases and J gave up 7 bases, with 17 bases separating them. Here the CDR3 reads CASSDFGQSVYTQYF. Here the CDR3 DNA reads TGTGCCAGCAGTGATTTTGGACAGTCCGTGTATACGCAGTATTTT.

V usage is TRBV24-1 and J usage is TRBJ2-3; the D gene is possibly TRBD2 (5 bases). CDR1 KGHDR and CDR2 SFDVKD come from the germline V gene. The V end was cut by 4 bases, the J end by 5 bases, with 15 bases between. This CDR3 has 15 residues. The CDR3 sequence is CATSERTLLGDTQYF. In DNA form, the CDR3 reads TGTGCCACCAGTGAGAGGACTTTGTTGGGAGATACGCAGTATTTT.

The chain couples TRBV5-1 to TRBJ2-1; perhaps TRBD1 as D (6 bases). V lost 7 bases to trimming and J lost 0 bases, with 11 bases between them. There are 14 residues in the CDR3. CDR1 SGHRS and CDR2 YFSETQ come from the germline V gene. Here the CDR3 DNA reads TGCGCCAGCGGGGGACAAAGCTCCTACAATGAGCAGTTCTTC. This encodes CASGGQSSYNEQFF.

The V call is TRBV18, the J call TRBJ2-3, with TRBD1 matching over 7 bases. The CDR3 sequence is 14 residues long. The germline CDR1 and CDR2 sequences are KGHSH and LQKENI. V trimming: 3 bases; J trimming: 4 bases; junction bases outside the gene matches: 4. The CDR3 is CASSPTGNPDTQYF. The CDR3 DNA follows: TGTGCCAGCTCACCGACAGGGAACCCAGATACGCAGTATTTT.

The DNA for the CDR3 is TGTGCCAGCAGTTTTTTTCGGACAGGGTGGGAGCTGTTTTTT. Amino acid sequence: CASSFFRTGWELFF. This chain connects TRBV28 to TRBJ2-2, with 8 bases fitting TRBD1. The V and J ends lost 3 bases and 9 bases, in that order; junction bases with no gene match: 6. CDR3 length: 14 amino acids. Germline lookup yields CDR1 MDHEN and CDR2 SYDVKM.

V usage is TRBV29-1 and J usage is TRBJ1-2; D remains ambiguous. Germline V gene lookup returns CDR1 SQVTM and CDR2 ANQGSEA. Between the trimmed V and J ends, which lost 6 bases and 8 bases, there was a span of 4 bases. The CDR3 is 8 residues long. CDR3 in amino acids: CSVSGYTF. In DNA form, the CDR3 reads TGCAGCGTAAGCGGCTACACCTTC.

This clone was found once. The chain employs TRBV19 and TRBJ2-7; TRBD1 matches 7 bases. V shed 5 bases, J shed 3 bases, and the junction held 7 bases outside the gene matches. CDR3 length: 14 amino acids. The V gene's germline CDR1 is LNHDA and CDR2 SQIVND (reference sequence). CDR3 nucleotide sequence: TGTGCCAGTAGTCGACAGGGTACCGGCTACGAGCAGTACTTC. This translates into CASSRQGTGYEQYF.

V is TRBV19 and J is TRBJ1-2; 7 bases fit TRBD1. CDR1 LNHDA and CDR2 SQIVND come from the germline V gene (reference sequence). The CDR3 is 14 residues long. V shed 4 bases, J shed 6 bases, and the junction held 8 bases outside the gene matches. CDR3 in DNA: TGTGCCAGTAGTACAACACCAGGGGGGAATGGCTACACCTTC. Protein sequence: CASSTTPGGNGYTF.

The chain has TRBV6-5 and TRBJ1-5; D might be TRBD1 (5 bases). V lost 4 bases and J 0 bases, leaving 13 bases between the germline ends. The CDR3 length is 16 residues. The germline V gene encodes CDR1 MNHEY and CDR2 SVGAGI. The CDR3 DNA sequence: TGTGCCAGCAGTTCAAACTTCGACAGTAGCAATCAGCCCCAGCATTTT. The encoded protein is CASSSNFDSSNQPQHF.

This clone was found a few times. The chain has TRBV19 and TRBJ2-7; D is unresolved. The germline V and J ends were trimmed by 5 bases and 2 bases, with 16 bases remaining between them. Germline lookup yields CDR1 LNHDA and CDR2 SQIVND (reference sequence). This CDR3 is built from 15 residues. The CDR3 loop reads CASSASRGVAYEQYF. The CDR3 coding sequence is TGTGCCAGTAGTGCCTCCCGTGGGGTTGCCTACGAGCAGTACTTC.

In DNA form, the CDR3 reads TGTGCCCCATCGGCCCCCGCGAACACCGGGGAGCTGTTTTTT. It translates to CAPSAPANTGELFF. The rearrangement links TRBV19 to TRBJ2-2; no definite D call. Germline V gives CDR1 LNHDA, CDR2 SQIVND (reference sequence). The CDR3 has 14 amino acids. With 11 bases removed from V and 0 bases from J, the gap between germline ends came to 13 bases.

This clone was recorded only once. The V gene is TRBV2, the J gene TRBJ2-1; no reliable D call. Germline CDR1 is SNHLY and CDR2 is FYNNEI. Trimming removed 6 bases from V and 4 bases from J, with 10 bases in between. The CDR3 is made up of 13 amino acids. The CDR3 sequence is CASSVEKYNEQFF. CDR3 coding DNA: TGTGCCAGCAGCGTAGAAAAATACAATGAGCAGTTCTTC.

By share, this clone counts as medium-sized. V and J are TRBV5-1 and TRBJ2-1, with D tentatively TRBD1 (6 bases). Germline V gives CDR1 SGHRS, CDR2 YFSETQ. V was clipped by 1 base and J by 0 bases, with 8 bases between them. There are 15 residues in the CDR3. The CDR3 coding sequence is TGCGCCAGCAGCTTGCCAGGGGCCTCCTACAATGAGCAGTTCTTC. Its protein is CASSLPGASYNEQFF.

This chain uses TRBV19 with TRBJ2-2; the D is unclear. The V end lost 2 bases, the J end lost 0 bases, and 7 bases lay between the germline ends. Per the germline V gene, CDR1 is LNHDA and CDR2 is SQIVND (reference sequence). The CDR3 spans 15 residues. The CDR3 nucleotides are TGTGCCAGTAGTATAACTCTGGCGAACACCGGGGAGCTGTTTTTT. Residues: CASSITLANTGELFF.